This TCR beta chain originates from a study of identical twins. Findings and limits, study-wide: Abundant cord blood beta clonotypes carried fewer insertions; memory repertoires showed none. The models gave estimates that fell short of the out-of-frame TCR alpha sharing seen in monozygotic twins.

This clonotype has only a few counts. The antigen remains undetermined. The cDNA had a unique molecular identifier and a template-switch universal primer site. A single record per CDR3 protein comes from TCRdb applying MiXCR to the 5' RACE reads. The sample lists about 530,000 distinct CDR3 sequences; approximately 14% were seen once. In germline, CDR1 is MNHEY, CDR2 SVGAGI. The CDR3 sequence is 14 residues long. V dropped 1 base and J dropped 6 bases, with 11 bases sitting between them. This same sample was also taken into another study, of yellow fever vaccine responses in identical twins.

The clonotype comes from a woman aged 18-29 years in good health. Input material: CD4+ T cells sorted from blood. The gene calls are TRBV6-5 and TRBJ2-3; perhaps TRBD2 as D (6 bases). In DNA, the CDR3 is TGTGCCAGCAGTTACTTGCGGGGCAGGGATACGCAGTATTTT. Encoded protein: CASSYLRGRDTQYF.